What follows are 8 T cell receptor beta chains derived from one specimen sequenced in a study of beta chain features in type 1 diabetes. The isolated RNA, all of it, was reverse transcribed, so expressed TCRB transcripts were what got sequenced. Here immunoSEQ multiplex PCR was the method, and the copy in TCRdb shows in-frame clones only, minus some. The sample shows 400,000 to 600,000 clones, 25% to 35% of them seen only once. Sequencing input: naive CD4+ T cells from blood. The receptors stem from a man in his late teens or twenties in good health.

The V call is TRBV29-1, the J call TRBJ1-2; D is perhaps TRBD1 (5 bases). The CDR3 extends over 14 amino acids. V gave up 4 bases and J gave up 0 bases, with 12 bases separating them. Germline assignment: CDR1 SQVTM and CDR2 ANQGSEA. The CDR3 DNA sequence: TGCAGCGTTGGCAGGGACCCAGCTAACTATGGCTACACCTTC. It encodes CSVGRDPANYGYTF.

This CDR3 reads CASSPNPYEQYF. For the CDR3, the DNA is TGTGCCAGCAGTCCAAACCCCTACGAGCAGTACTTC. V and J are TRBV27 and TRBJ2-7, with D uncertain. CDR3 length: 12 residues. With 5 bases removed from V and 2 bases from J, the gap between germline ends came to 7 bases. Germline CDR1 MNHEY, CDR2 SMNVEV (reference sequence).

This clone was picked up a small number of times. The chain uses TRBV30 and TRBJ2-4; 8 bases align to TRBD1. V shed 0 bases, J shed 7 bases, and the junction held 5 bases outside the gene matches. In germline, CDR1 is GTSNPN, CDR2 SVGIG (reference sequence). The length of the CDR3 is 14 residues. Here the CDR3 reads CAWSVPGQGNIQYF. The DNA of the CDR3 is TGTGCCTGGAGTGTTCCAGGACAGGGTAACATTCAGTACTTC.

The chain combines TRBV7-9 with TRBJ1-2, with 8 bases matching TRBD1. V trimming: 5 bases; J trimming: 4 bases; junction bases outside the gene matches: 6. Germline V lookup: CDR1 SEHNR, CDR2 FQNEAQ (reference sequence). The CDR3 sequence is 14 residues long. This chain's CDR3 is CASSHDRGGYGYTF. CDR3 bases: TGTGCCAGCAGCCACGACAGGGGTGGCTATGGCTACACCTTC. Filled out from reference TRBV7-9 and TRBJ1-2, the complete variable domain reads DTGVSQNPRHKITKRGQNVTFRCDPISEHNRLYWYRQTLGQGPEFLTYFQNEAQLEKSRLLSDRFSAERPKGSFSTLEIQRTEQGDSAMYLCASSHDRGGYGYTFGSGTRLTVV.

The chain carries TRBV4-1 and TRBJ2-7; 8 nucleotides agree with TRBD1. V was clipped by 0 bases and J by 1 base; unmatched bases: 5. The CDR3 covers 16 residues. Germline V gene data show CDR1 as MGHRA and CDR2 as YSYEKL. CDR3 DNA: TGCGCCAGCAGCCAAGATAGGACAGGGAAATCCTACGAGCAGTACTTC. Translating gives CASSQDRTGKSYEQYF.

This clone has just a few counts. The sample carries other DNA sequences with the same CDR3. V usage is TRBV7-2 and J usage is TRBJ2-7, with 8 bases matching TRBD1. The CDR3 extends over 14 amino acids. The J segment lost 1 base and the V segment lost 3 bases, leaving 2 bases of the junction unmatched. From germline, CDR1 is SGHTA and CDR2 FQGNSA. The CDR3 spells CASSLRTGSYEQYF. The CDR3, as DNA: TGTGCCAGCAGCTTGAGGACAGGGTCCTACGAGCAGTACTTC.

This clone was counted a few times. This sample includes further DNA sequences coding for the same CDR3. This chain's CDR3 is CASSGADTQYF. As DNA, the CDR3 is TGTGCCAGCAGCGGAGCAGATACGCAGTATTTT. The chain recombines TRBV7-9 with TRBJ2-3; no reliable D call. Trimming removed 5 bases from V and 4 bases from J, with 4 bases in between. The CDR3 covers 11 residues. The germline V gene has CDR1 SEHNR and CDR2 FQNEAQ (reference sequence).

The chain links TRBV18 to TRBJ2-5, with TRBD2 matching 13 bases. The CDR3 loop spans 17 amino acids. CDR1 is KGHSH and CDR2 is LQKENI in the germline V gene. The V and J ends lost 5 bases and 2 bases, in that order; junction bases with no gene match: 8. The CDR3 reads CASSEGLAGWAQETQYF. CDR3 nucleotides: TGTGCCAGCTCAGAGGGACTAGCGGGATGGGCGCAAGAGACCCAGTACTTC.